This TCR beta chain was retrieved from a study of T cells after yellow fever vaccination. Study background: Those fractions that held only low numbers of cells were prepared using the SMART-Seq v4 Ultra Low Input RNA kit.

The TCR cDNA carried a universal primer site and UMIs from 5'RACE template switching. TCRdb re-analysed the 5' RACE reads in MiXCR, keeping a single row per CDR3 protein. The data show 250,000 or so distinct CDR3 sequences, more than 3.5% seen once. Germline values: CDR1 MNHNY, CDR2 SVGAGI (reference sequence). This CDR3 is 12 amino acids long. There are many counts of this clonotype. The antigen is undetermined. Study-wide results and caveats: CD4 and CD8 compartments shared a small share of clonotypes.

J is TRBJ1-1 and V is TRBV6-6; the match to TRBD1 covers 7 bases. The sequence derives from a man between 18 and 35 years old who received the YFV17D yellow fever vaccine. Source: PBMCs, taken 15 days after the yellow fever booster vaccination. The CDR3 loop reads CVTGVRGTEAFF. Written as DNA, the CDR3 is TGTGTAACTGGGGTCAGGGGGACTGAAGCTTTCTTT.